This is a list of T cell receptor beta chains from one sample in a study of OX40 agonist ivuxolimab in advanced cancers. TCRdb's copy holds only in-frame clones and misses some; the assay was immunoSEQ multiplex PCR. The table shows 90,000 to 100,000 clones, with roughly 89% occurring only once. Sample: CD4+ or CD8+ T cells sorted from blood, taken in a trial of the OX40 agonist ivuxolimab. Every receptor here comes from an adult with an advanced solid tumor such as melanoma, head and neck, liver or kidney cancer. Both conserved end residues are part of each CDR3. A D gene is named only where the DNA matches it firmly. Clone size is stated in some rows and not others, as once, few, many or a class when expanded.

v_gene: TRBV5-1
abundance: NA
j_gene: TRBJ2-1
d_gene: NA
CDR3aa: CASSLGDPDNEQFF
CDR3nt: TGCGCCAGCAGCTTGGGGGACCCAGACAATGAGCAGTTCTTC

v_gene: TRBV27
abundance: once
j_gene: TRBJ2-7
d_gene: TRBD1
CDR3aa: CASSSRDRGLWEQYF
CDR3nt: TGTGCCAGCAGTTCGCGGGACAGGGGGCTGTGGGAGCAGTACTTC

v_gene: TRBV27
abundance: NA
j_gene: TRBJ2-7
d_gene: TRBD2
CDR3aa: CASSRASGHSYEQYF
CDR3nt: TGTGCCAGCAGTCGTGCTAGCGGCCACTCCTACGAGCAGTACTTC

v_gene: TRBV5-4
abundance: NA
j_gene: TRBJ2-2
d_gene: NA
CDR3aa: CASSLELRNTGELFF
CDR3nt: TGTGCCAGCAGCTTGGAACTGCGGAACACCGGGGAGCTGTTTTTT

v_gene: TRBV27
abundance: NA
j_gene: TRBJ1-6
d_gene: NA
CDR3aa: CASSLTVSYNSPLHF
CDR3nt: TGTGCCAGCAGCCTCACCGTCTCCTATAATTCACCCCTCCACTTT

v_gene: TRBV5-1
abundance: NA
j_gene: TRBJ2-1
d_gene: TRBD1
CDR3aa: CASSLTGAYEQFF
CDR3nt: TGCGCCAGCAGTCTAACAGGGGCATATGAGCAGTTCTTC

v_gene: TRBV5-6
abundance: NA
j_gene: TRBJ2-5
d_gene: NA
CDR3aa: CASSLAARETQYF
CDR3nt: TGTGCCAGCAGCTTGGCCGCCAGGGAGACCCAGTACTTC

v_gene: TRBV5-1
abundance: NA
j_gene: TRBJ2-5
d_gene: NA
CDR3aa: CASRQTGAQGETQYF
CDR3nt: TGCGCCAGCAGACAAACAGGAGCCCAAGGGGAGACCCAGTACTTC

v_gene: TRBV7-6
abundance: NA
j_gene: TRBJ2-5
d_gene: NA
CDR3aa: CASSLGGGETQYF
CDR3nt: TGTGCCAGCAGCTTAGGAGGGGGAGAGACCCAGTACTTC

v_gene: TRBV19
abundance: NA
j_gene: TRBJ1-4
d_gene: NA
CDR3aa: CASSLRQANEKLFF
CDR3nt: TGTGCCAGTAGTCTAAGACAGGCTAATGAAAAACTGTTTTTT

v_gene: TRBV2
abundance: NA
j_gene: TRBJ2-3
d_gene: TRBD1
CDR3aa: CASSVTGSTDTQYF
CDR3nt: TGTGCCAGCAGTGTGACAGGGAGTACAGATACGCAGTATTTT

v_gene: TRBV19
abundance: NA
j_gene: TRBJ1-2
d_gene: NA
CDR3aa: CASSIAGTREDYTF
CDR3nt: TGTGCCAGTAGTATAGCCGGGACAAGGGAAGACTACACCTTC

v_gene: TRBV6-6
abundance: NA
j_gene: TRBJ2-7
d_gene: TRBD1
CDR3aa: CASSYRDRGTYEQYF
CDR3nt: TGTGCCAGCAGTTACAGGGACAGGGGGACCTACGAGCAGTACTTC

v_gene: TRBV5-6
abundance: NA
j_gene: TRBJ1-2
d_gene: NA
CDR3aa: CASSPVRGDGYTF
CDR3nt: TGTGCCAGCAGCCCGGTTAGGGGCGATGGCTACACCTTC

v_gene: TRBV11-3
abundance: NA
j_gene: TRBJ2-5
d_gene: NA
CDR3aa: CASSLDAGGTQYF
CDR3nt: TGTGCCAGCAGCTTGGACGCCGGTGGGACCCAGTACTTC

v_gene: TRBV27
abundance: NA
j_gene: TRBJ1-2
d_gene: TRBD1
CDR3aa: CASSLTGGTGYTF
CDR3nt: TGTGCCAGCAGTTTAACAGGGGGCACTGGCTACACCTTC

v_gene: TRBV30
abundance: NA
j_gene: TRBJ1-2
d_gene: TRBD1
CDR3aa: CASGTGDGYTF
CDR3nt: TGTGCCTCAGGGACAGGAGATGGCTACACCTTC

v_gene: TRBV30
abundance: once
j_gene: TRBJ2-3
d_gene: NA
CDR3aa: CAWGGTDTQYF
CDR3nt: TGTGCCTGGGGAGGCACAGATACGCAGTATTTT

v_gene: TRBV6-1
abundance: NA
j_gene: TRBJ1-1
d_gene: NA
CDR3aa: CASSESLGGFDTEAFF
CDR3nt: TGTGCCAGCAGTGAATCCTTAGGGGGTTTCGACACTGAAGCTTTCTTT

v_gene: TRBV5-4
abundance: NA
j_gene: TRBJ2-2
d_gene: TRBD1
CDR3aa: CASNRQGEGGQLFF
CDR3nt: TGTGCCAGCAACAGACAGGGGGAAGGCGGTCAGCTGTTTTTT

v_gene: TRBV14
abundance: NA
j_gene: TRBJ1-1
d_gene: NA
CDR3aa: CASSQDRDTEAFF
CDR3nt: TGTGCCAGCAGCCAAGACCGAGACACTGAAGCTTTCTTT

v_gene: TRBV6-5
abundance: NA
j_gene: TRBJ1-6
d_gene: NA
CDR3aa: CASSLIGVENSPLHF
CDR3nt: TGTGCCAGCAGCCTGATAGGGGTGGAGAATTCACCCCTCCACTTT

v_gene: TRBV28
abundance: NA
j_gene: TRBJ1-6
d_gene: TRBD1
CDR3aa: CASRRQGTGGSPLHF
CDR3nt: TGTGCCAGCAGGAGACAGGGAACGGGGGGTTCACCCCTCCACTTT

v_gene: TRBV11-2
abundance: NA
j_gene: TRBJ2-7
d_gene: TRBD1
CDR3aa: CASSLTGVSYEQYF
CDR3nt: TGTGCCAGCAGCTTGACAGGGGTATCCTACGAGCAGTACTTC

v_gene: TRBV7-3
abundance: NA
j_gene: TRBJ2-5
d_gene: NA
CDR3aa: CASSLVGRALQETQYF
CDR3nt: TGTGCCAGCAGCTTAGTCGGCAGGGCTCTCCAAGAGACCCAGTACTTC

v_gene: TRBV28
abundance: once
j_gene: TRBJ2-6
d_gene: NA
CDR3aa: CASTNGGSGANVLTF
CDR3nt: TGTGCCAGTACCAACGGAGGCTCTGGGGCCAACGTCCTGACTTTC

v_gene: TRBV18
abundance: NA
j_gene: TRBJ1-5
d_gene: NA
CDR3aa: CASSPGGETAQHF
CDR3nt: TGTGCCAGCTCACCAGGGGGAGAAACGGCCCAGCATTTT

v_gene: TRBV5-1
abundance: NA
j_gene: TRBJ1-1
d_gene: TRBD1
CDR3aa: CASSLGDRVVFTEAFF
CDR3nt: TGCGCCAGCAGCTTGGGGGACAGGGTTGTGTTCACTGAAGCTTTCTTT

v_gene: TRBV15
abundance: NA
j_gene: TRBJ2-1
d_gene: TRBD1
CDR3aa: CATSRPPGTGRNEQFF
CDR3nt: TGTGCCACCAGCAGACCACCCGGGACAGGGCGGAATGAGCAGTTCTTC

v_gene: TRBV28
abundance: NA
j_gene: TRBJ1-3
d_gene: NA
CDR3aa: CASGASYSSGNTIYF
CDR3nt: TGTGCCAGCGGTGCTTCATACAGCTCTGGAAACACCATATATTTT

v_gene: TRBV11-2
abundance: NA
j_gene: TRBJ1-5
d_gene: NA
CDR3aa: CASSLAAGNQPQHF
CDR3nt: TGTGCCAGCAGCTTAGCGGCAGGCAATCAGCCCCAGCATTTT

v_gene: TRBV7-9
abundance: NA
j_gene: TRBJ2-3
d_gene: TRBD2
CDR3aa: CASSPTTLRTSGVTDTQYF
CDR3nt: TGTGCCAGCAGCCCAACGACCCTTCGGACTAGCGGGGTCACAGATACGCAGTATTTT

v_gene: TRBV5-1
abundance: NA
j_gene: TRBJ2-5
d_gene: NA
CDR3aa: CASSFQETQYF
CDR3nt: TGCGCCAGCAGCTTCCAAGAGACCCAGTACTTC

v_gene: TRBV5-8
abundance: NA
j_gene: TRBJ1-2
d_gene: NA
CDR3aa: CASSPLGVENYGYTF
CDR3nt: TGTGCCAGCAGCCCTCTGGGAGTTGAGAACTATGGCTACACCTTC

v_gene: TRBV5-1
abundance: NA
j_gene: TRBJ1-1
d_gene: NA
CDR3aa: CASSAGAPFGTEAFF
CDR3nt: TGCGCCAGCAGCGCCGGGGCCCCGTTCGGCACTGAAGCTTTCTTT

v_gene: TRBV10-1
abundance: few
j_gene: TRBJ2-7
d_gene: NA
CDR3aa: CASSGDSQTEQYF
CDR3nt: TGCGCCAGCAGTGGAGACAGTCAAACCGAGCAGTACTTC

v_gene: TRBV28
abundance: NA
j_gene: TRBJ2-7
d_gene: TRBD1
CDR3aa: CASSPPGTAIYEQYF
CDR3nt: TGTGCCAGCAGCCCCCCCGGGACAGCAATCTACGAGCAGTACTTC

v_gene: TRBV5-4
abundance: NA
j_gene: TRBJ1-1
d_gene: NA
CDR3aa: CASSLRSNTEAFF
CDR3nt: TGTGCCAGCAGCTTGAGATCGAACACTGAAGCTTTCTTT

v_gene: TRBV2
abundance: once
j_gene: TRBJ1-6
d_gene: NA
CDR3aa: CASSEGRPREFTLHF
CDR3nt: TGTGCCAGCAGTGAAGGACGGCCGAGGGAATTCACCCTCCACTTT

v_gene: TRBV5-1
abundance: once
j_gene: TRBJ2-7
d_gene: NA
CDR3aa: CASSLGASYEQYF
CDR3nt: TGCGCCAGCAGCTTGGGGGCATCCTACGAGCAGTACTTC

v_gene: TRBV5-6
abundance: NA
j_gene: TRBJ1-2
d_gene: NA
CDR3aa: CASSLAGEDGYTF
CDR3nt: TGTGCCAGCAGCTTGGCCGGGGAGGATGGCTACACCTTC

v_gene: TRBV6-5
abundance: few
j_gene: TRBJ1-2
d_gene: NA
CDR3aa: CASSYAGRSGYTF
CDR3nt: TGTGCCAGCAGTTACGCGGGACGATCCGGCTACACCTTC

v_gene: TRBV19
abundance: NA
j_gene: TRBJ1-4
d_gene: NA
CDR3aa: CASSARLNEKLFF
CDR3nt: TGTGCCAGTAGTGCCCGTCTTAATGAAAAACTGTTTTTT

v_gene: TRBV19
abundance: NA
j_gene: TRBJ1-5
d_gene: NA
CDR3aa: CATTPGQGYQPQHF
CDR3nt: TGTGCCACCACGCCGGGACAAGGTTATCAGCCCCAGCATTTT

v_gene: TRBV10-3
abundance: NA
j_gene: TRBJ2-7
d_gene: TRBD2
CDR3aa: CATTSGVSYEQYF
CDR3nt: TGTGCAACTACTAGCGGGGTCTCCTACGAGCAGTACTTC

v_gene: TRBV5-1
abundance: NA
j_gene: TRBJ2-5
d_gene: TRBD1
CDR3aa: CASSLAGTGSQETQYF
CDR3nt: TGCGCCAGCAGCTTGGCCGGGACAGGATCACAAGAGACCCAGTACTTC

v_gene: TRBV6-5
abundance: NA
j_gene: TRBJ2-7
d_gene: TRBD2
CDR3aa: CASSPKREGPYEQYF
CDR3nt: TGTGCCAGCAGTCCTAAGCGGGAGGGGCCCTACGAGCAGTACTTC